This T cell receptor beta chain emerged from a study of T cells in tumors after PD-1 blockade. As for the study in general: Mean per blood sample: some 100,000 templates (about 24,679-260,000), about 37,000 unique clonotypes.

Germline CDR1 MNHEY, CDR2 SMNVEV (reference sequence). V gave up 5 bases and J gave up 7 bases; unmatched junction bases: 6. This CDR3 spans 14 amino acids. Only in-frame clones appear in the TCRdb table, and some are missing; sequencing was by immunoSEQ multiplex PCR. The sample shows more than 45,000 clones, around 80% of them seen only once. V and J are TRBV27 and TRBJ1-2; 11 positions match TRBD1. The sample consisted of PBMCs, taken before anti-PD-1 therapy. The sequence came from a human donor with advanced basal cell or squamous cell carcinoma (not recorded which). CDR3 in DNA: TGTGCCAGCAGTCATGGACAGGGGGCTAGTGGCTACACCTTC. Translated: CASSHGQGASGYTF.